These 30 T cell receptor beta chains came from one sample sequenced in a study of beta chain features in type 1 diabetes. Reverse transcription of all isolated RNA meant that expressed TCRB transcripts were sequenced. The method was immunoSEQ multiplex PCR; TCRdb's version includes in-frame clones alone and lacks a portion of them. The sample includes fewer than 650,000 clones, 15% to 18% of them seen just once. The sample consisted of naive CD4+ T cells from blood. The receptors derive from a man aged 18 to 29 in good health.

This clone was observed a handful of times. The chain uses TRBV18 and TRBJ1-2; no definite D call. CDR1 and CDR2 (germline): KGHSH, LQKENI. CDR3 length: 15 amino acids. Trimming removed 3 bases at V and 0 bases at J, with 11 bases between. CDR3 loop: CASSPGSFSNYGYTF. The CDR3 DNA is TGTGCCAGCTCACCCGGGAGCTTCTCTAACTATGGCTACACCTTC.

This clone was seen only a few times. The chain employs TRBV12-5 and TRBJ2-2; 13 nucleotides line up with TRBD2. CDR1 and CDR2 (germline): LGHNT, FRNRAP. The CDR3 has 15 amino acids. The V segment lost 6 bases and the J segment 7 bases; nucleotides outside the gene matches: 5. The CDR3 loop is CASGQGLAGVGELFF. The CDR3 nucleotides are TGTGCTAGTGGCCAAGGACTAGCGGGAGTCGGGGAGCTGTTTTTT.

V usage is TRBV29-1 and J usage is TRBJ2-5; 14 bases match TRBD2. The closer fit of TRBJ2-7 to the DNA end suggests the J call may be wrong. CDR1 and CDR2 (germline): SQVTM, ANQGSEA. The CDR3 is made up of 14 amino acids. CDR3 DNA: TGCAGCGTGCCCGGGACTAGCGGGAGCTACGAGCAGTACTTC. As protein: CSVPGTSGSYEQYF.

This sequence joins TRBV28 and TRBJ2-7, with D perhaps TRBD1 (6 bases). CDR3 length: 16 amino acids. The germline gives CDR1 MDHEN, CDR2 SYDVKM. The V end lost 3 bases, the J end lost 3 bases, and 18 bases lay between the germline ends. DNA of the CDR3: TGTGCCAGCAGTTTCCTCGGAACAGGGTCCAGCTACGAGCAGTACTTC. Its protein is CASSFLGTGSSYEQYF.

This clone was found a few times. This chain joins TRBV19 and TRBJ2-1; 7 bases agree with TRBD2. The J segment lost 14 bases and the V segment lost 5 bases, leaving 9 bases of the junction unmatched. This CDR3 region has 12 residues. Germline V gene lookup returns CDR1 LNHDA and CDR2 SQIVND (reference sequence). CDR3 nucleotides: TGTGCCAGTAGTTCCAGCGGGATAACGAAGTTCTTC. Its translation is CASSSSGITKFF.

This clone was detected once. V usage is TRBV30 and J usage is TRBJ2-1; TRBD2 matches 9 bases. CDR1 is GTSNPN, CDR2 SVGIG, per germline (reference sequence). With V trimmed by 5 bases and J by 4 bases, 9 bases remained unmatched. The CDR3 contains 15 residues. CDR3 sequence reads: CAWPRGAGGYNEQFF. The CDR3 nucleotides are TGTGCCTGGCCTCGAGGAGCGGGAGGTTACAATGAGCAGTTCTTC.

Only a few counts were recorded for this clone. The chain is built from TRBV18 and TRBJ2-2; D uncertain. The CDR3 has 16 amino acids. Germline loops: CDR1 KGHSH, CDR2 LQKENI. V was shortened by 3 bases and J by 0 bases, with 11 bases between the two germline ends. The CDR3, as DNA: TGTGCCAGCTCACCGTTGGCCGACGCGAACACCGGGGAGCTGTTTTTT. This translates into CASSPLADANTGELFF.

The V and J genes are TRBV6-5 and TRBJ1-1; tentative D call: TRBD1 (6 bases). The CDR3 contains 14 residues. Looked up from germline, CDR1 is MNHEY and CDR2 is SVGAGI. V lost 5 bases, J lost 2 bases, and 12 bases lay in between. CDR3 residues: CASSQQGFNTEAFF. The DNA of the CDR3 is TGTGCCAGCAGTCAACAGGGCTTTAACACTGAAGCTTTCTTT.

The table lists this clone with a few counts. This chain connects TRBV6-5 to TRBJ2-7, with TRBD1 identical over 9 bases. This CDR3 region has 14 residues. V dropped 6 bases and J dropped 3; count of bases not matched to a gene: 6. Germline lookup yields CDR1 MNHEY and CDR2 SVGAGI. Here the CDR3 DNA reads TGTGCCAGCAGCCGGGGACAGGGAGACTACGAGCAGTACTTC. Its translation: CASSRGQGDYEQYF.

This clone was counted a few times. The same CDR3 arises from other DNA sequences in this sample as well. The chain uses TRBV4-3 and TRBJ2-5; D is unclear. The CDR3 consists of 13 residues. Germline CDR1 is LGHNA and CDR2 is YSLEER. The V and J ends lost 1 base and 4 bases respectively, with 7 bases between them. CDR3 nucleotides: TGCGCCAGCAGCCAAGGCCCCCGAGAGACCCAGTACTTC. Translated, it gives CASSQGPRETQYF.

This clone has a handful of counts. The CDR3 DNA reads as TGTGCCAGCACCCGGCTACAGGGGACGGCGAATGAGCAGTTCTTC. Residues: CASTRLQGTANEQFF. V gene TRBV6-5 combines with J gene TRBJ2-1, with 7 positions matching TRBD1. CDR3 length equals 15 residues. Germline CDR1 is MNHEY and CDR2 is SVGAGI. Trimming removed 7 bases from V and 7 bases from J; junction bases left unmatched: 13.

The chain recombines TRBV4-3 with TRBJ1-2, with D maybe TRBD1 (5 bases). The germline V gene has CDR1 LGHNA and CDR2 YSLEER. V was shortened by 1 base and J by 4 bases, with 16 bases between the two germline ends. This CDR3 spans 16 amino acids. The CDR3 spells CASSQGRTEGPYGYTF. CDR3 DNA sequence: TGCGCCAGCAGCCAAGGCCGGACGGAGGGACCCTATGGCTACACCTTC.

The V and J genes are TRBV27 and TRBJ1-4, with a possible D match to TRBD1 (6 bases). The CDR3 extends over 16 amino acids. Germline CDR1 and CDR2: MNHEY and SMNVEV (reference sequence). V lost 6 bases and J lost 10, with 24 bases in between. The CDR3 is CASSKNTGTRVGKLFF. The CDR3, as DNA: TGTGCCAGCAGCAAAAATACCGGGACACGGGTGGGAAAACTGTTTTTT.

V gene TRBV18 combines with J gene TRBJ1-1; possible D gene TRBD1, 5 bases. V lost 3 bases, J lost 4 bases, and 15 bases lay in between. Germline V gene lookup returns CDR1 KGHSH and CDR2 LQKENI. The CDR3 length is 15 residues. The CDR3 coding sequence is TGTGCCAGCTCACCCAGCAGGGATCTAACCACTGAAGCTTTCTTT. It yields the protein CASSPSRDLTTEAFF. The full variable domain, rest sourced from reference TRBV18 and TRBJ1-1, is NAGVMQNPRHLVRRRGQEARLRCSPMKGHSHVYWYRQLPEEGLKFMVYLQKENIIDESGMPKERFSAEFPKEGPSILRIQQVVRGDSAAYFCASSPSRDLTTEAFFGQGTRLTVV.

This rearrangement joins TRBV28 to TRBJ1-1, with a possible D match to TRBD1 (6 bases). Deletions cut 6 bases from V and 3 bases from J, with 14 bases between. CDR1 is MDHEN and CDR2 is SYDVKM in the germline V gene. This CDR3 contains 14 residues. This CDR3 is CASRPGTGHTEAFF. The CDR3 region has the DNA TGTGCCAGCAGACCCGGCACAGGGCACACTGAAGCTTTCTTT. Full variable domain (missing parts from reference TRBV28 and TRBJ1-1): DVKVTQSSRYLVKRTGEKVFLECVQDMDHENMFWYRQDPGLGLRLIYFSYDVKMKEKGDIPEGYSVSREKKERFSLILESASTNQTSMYLCASRPGTGHTEAFFGQGTRLTVV.

This clone showed up just once. The chain links TRBV5-1 to TRBJ2-2; unclear D gene. The CDR3 has 13 residues. Germline V gene data show CDR1 as SGHRS and CDR2 as YFSETQ. Trimming removed 0 bases at V and 7 bases at J, with 7 bases between. The CDR3 DNA sequence: TGCGCCAGCAGCTTGGGGGTTATCGGGGAGCTGTTTTTT. Protein: CASSLGVIGELFF.

This clone was counted between two and nine times. V is TRBV19 and J is TRBJ2-7; D might be TRBD1 (5 bases). Germline loops: CDR1 LNHDA, CDR2 SQIVND (reference sequence). CDR3 length: 14 residues. With 5 bases removed from V and 6 bases from J, the gap between germline ends came to 17 bases. The CDR3 sequence is CASSVGASVSEQYF. The CDR3, as DNA: TGTGCCAGTAGTGTTGGGGCCAGCGTCTCCGAGCAGTACTTC.

There are many counts of this clone. This sequence joins TRBV7-8 and TRBJ2-1; weak D call: TRBD2 (6 bases). Between the trimmed V and J ends, which lost 6 bases and 6 bases, there was a span of 12 bases. The CDR3 is made up of 13 amino acids. Per the germline V gene, CDR1 is SGHVS and CDR2 is FQNEAQ. The CDR3 sequence: CASRQKGGNEQFF. In DNA, the CDR3 is TGTGCCAGCAGGCAGAAGGGAGGCAATGAGCAGTTCTTC.

This clone was detected a few times. The chain employs TRBV5-1 and TRBJ2-7; the D gene is possibly TRBD1 (6 bases). Germline CDR1 SGHRS, CDR2 YFSETQ. V shed 4 bases and J shed 1 base, with 15 bases lying between them. CDR3 size: 15 residues. Here the CDR3 reads CASSPGLQGSYEQYF. CDR3 DNA sequence: TGCGCCAGCAGCCCCGGTTTGCAGGGGTCCTACGAGCAGTACTTC.

The chain uses TRBV2 and TRBJ1-1, with D possibly matching TRBD1 (5 bases). The V and J ends lost 6 bases and 1 base respectively, with 12 bases between them. The germline V gene has CDR1 SNHLY and CDR2 FYNNEI. CDR3 length: 14 amino acids. This CDR3 reads CASSPFQGNTEAFF. The CDR3 DNA reads TGTGCCAGCAGCCCTTTTCAGGGGAACACTGAAGCTTTCTTT. The complete variable domain, with remaining parts taken from reference TRBV2 and TRBJ1-1, reads EPEVTQTPSHQVTQMGQEVILRCVPISNHLYFYWYRQILGQKVEFLVSFYNNEISEKSEIFDDQFSVERPDGSNFTLKIRSTKLEDSAMYFCASSPFQGNTEAFFGQGTRLTVV.

The chain is built from TRBV4-1 and TRBJ1-2; perhaps TRBD1 as D (6 bases). This CDR3 has 14 amino acids. The V gene's germline CDR1 is MGHRA and CDR2 YSYEKL. V dropped 1 base and J dropped 6 bases, with 12 bases sitting between them. CDR3 amino acids: CASSQVGTRHGYTF. CDR3 DNA: TGCGCCAGCAGCCAAGTAGGGACAAGGCATGGCTACACCTTC.

This clone appeared a few times. The V gene is TRBV19, the J gene TRBJ2-3, with 9 bases lining up with TRBD2. Germline loops: CDR1 LNHDA, CDR2 SQIVND (reference sequence). Unmatched junction bases numbered 11, after V lost 4 bases and J lost 0 bases. This CDR3 region has 18 residues. CDR3 sequence reads: CASSSPPLAGISTDTQYF. DNA of the CDR3: TGTGCCAGTAGTAGCCCTCCTCTAGCGGGAATAAGCACAGATACGCAGTATTTT. Drawing the rest from reference TRBV19 and TRBJ2-3, the complete variable domain is DGGITQSPKYLFRKEGQNVTLSCEQNLNHDAMYWYRQDPGQGLRLIYYSQIVNDFQKGDIAEGYSVSREKKESFPLTVTSAQKNPTAFYLCASSSPPLAGISTDTQYFGPGTRLTVL.

This clone was found a few times. V and J are TRBV19 and TRBJ1-2, with TRBD1 matching over 8 bases. J lost 3 bases, V lost 6 bases, and 9 bases had no gene match. CDR1 is LNHDA and CDR2 is SQIVND in the germline V gene (reference sequence). There are 15 residues in the CDR3. CDR3 sequence reads: CASSPSDRDDYGYTF. For the CDR3, the DNA is TGTGCCAGTAGCCCCTCGGACAGGGATGACTATGGCTACACCTTC.

This chain links TRBV6-5 with TRBJ2-7; no firm D call. The V gene lost 1 base and the J gene lost 1 base, with 14 bases spanning the gap. Germline loops: CDR1 MNHEY, CDR2 SVGAGI. The CDR3 has 16 amino acids. The CDR3: CASSYYLLSGSYEQYF. Written as DNA, the CDR3 is TGTGCCAGCAGTTACTACTTACTCTCCGGTTCCTACGAGCAGTACTTC.

This clone came up a few times. Additional DNA sequences in this sample encode the identical CDR3. The chain couples TRBV7-9 to TRBJ1-3; D unclear. Trimming cost V 5 bases and J 0 bases, with 5 bases left between them. Germline V lookup: CDR1 SEHNR, CDR2 FQNEAQ (reference sequence). The CDR3 runs to 13 residues. CDR3 sequence reads: CASSLDSGNTIYF. The CDR3 DNA follows: TGTGCCAGCAGCCTAGACTCTGGAAACACCATATATTTT.

The rearrangement uses TRBV9 and TRBJ2-2; TRBD1 aligns across 12 bases. The CDR3 totals 16 residues. Germline values: CDR1 SGDLS, CDR2 YYNGEE. V lost 0 bases, J lost 7 bases, and 4 bases stayed unmatched. CDR3 sequence reads: CASSVVGTGGIGELFF. CDR3 nucleotides: TGTGCCAGCAGCGTAGTTGGGACAGGGGGCATCGGGGAGCTGTTTTTT.

This clone showed up just a few times. The chain joins TRBV25-1 to TRBJ1-2; D might be TRBD1 (6 bases). CDR1 is MGHDK and CDR2 is SYGVNS in the germline V gene. The CDR3 is made up of 13 amino acids. Trimming removed 5 bases at V and 8 bases at J, with 15 bases between. The CDR3 here is CASSPRTVSGYTF. CDR3 coding DNA: TGTGCCAGCAGTCCCCGGACAGTGAGCGGCTACACCTTC.

As to this clone: Other DNA sequences of this sample code for an identical CDR3. This rearrangement joins TRBV21-1 to TRBJ1-1. TRBV21-1 is tagged as a pseudogene. The CDR3 runs to 13 residues. CDR3 coding DNA: TGTGCCAGCAGCAAGCGGGGGAACACTGAAGCTTTCTTT. It specifies CASSKRGNTEAFF.

The J gene is TRBJ2-1, the V gene TRBV9, with D tentatively TRBD1 or TRBD2 (6 bases each). CDR1 is SGDLS and CDR2 is YYNGEE in the germline V gene. Trimming stripped 2 bases from V and 1 base from J, with 22 bases between. This CDR3 comprises 19 residues. DNA of the CDR3: TGTGCCAGCAGCGTCCTCTCGCTTGGGGGGCGAGGATCCTACAATGAGCAGTTCTTC. This encodes CASSVLSLGGRGSYNEQFF.

This clone has a handful of counts. This chain links TRBV7-9 with TRBJ1-5, with TRBD1 matching over 7 bases. CDR1 and CDR2 from the germline V gene are SEHNR and FQNEAQ (reference sequence). The CDR3 runs to 14 residues. J was trimmed by 3 bases and V by 5 bases; bases with no gene match: 4. CDR3 in DNA: TGTGCCAGCAGCCGGGGACAGCTCAATCAGCCCCAGCATTTT. Translated: CASSRGQLNQPQHF.